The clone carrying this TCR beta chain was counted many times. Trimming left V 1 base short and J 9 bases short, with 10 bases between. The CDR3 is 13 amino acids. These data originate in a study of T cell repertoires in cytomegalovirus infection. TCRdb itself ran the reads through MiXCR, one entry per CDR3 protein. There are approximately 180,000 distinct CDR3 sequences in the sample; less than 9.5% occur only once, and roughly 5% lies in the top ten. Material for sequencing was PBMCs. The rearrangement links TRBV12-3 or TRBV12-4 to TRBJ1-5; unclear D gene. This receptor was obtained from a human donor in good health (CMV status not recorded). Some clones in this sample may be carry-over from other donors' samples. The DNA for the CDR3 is TGTGCCAGCAGTTTAGGGCTGAAGGGGCCCCAGCATTTT. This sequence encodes CASSLGLKGPQHF.